This T cell receptor (beta chain) was sequenced during a study of identical twins. Study observations and caveats: The study found excess low generation probability among twin-shared out-of-frame alpha sequences.

A note on this clonotype: Its target is unknown.

MiXCR was run by TCRdb on the 5' RACE reads, yielding one entry per CDR3 protein. The data contain about 720,000 distinct CDR3 sequences, 18% of them singletons. In germline, CDR1 is SGDLS, CDR2 YYNGEE. CDR3 size: 17 residues. V lost 0 bases to trimming and J lost 4 bases, with 16 bases between them. The same data also went into a second study, on T cells expressing NK-cell markers. As that study records: From sorted CD3+CD56+NKG2C+, CD3+CD56+NKG2C- and CD3+CD56-NKG2C+ T cells came the TCR beta repertoires.

Sequences were obtained from PBMCs. This rearrangement joins TRBV9 to TRBJ2-2, with D tentatively TRBD1 or TRBD2 (5 bases each). The receptor's source is a woman aged 18-30 years in good health. CDR3 sequence: CASSVVLGTVGTGELFF. For the CDR3, the DNA is TGTGCCAGCAGCGTAGTACTAGGGACCGTCGGCACCGGGGAGCTGTTTTTT.